This passage covers 6 T cell receptor beta chains from one sample sequenced in a study of T cells after posttransplantation cyclophosphamide. TCRdb's copy holds only in-frame clones and misses some; the assay was immunoSEQ multiplex PCR. The sample shows 9,500 to 12,000 clones, about 89% of them seen only once. Cyclophosphamide on days +3 and +4 followed busulfan-fludarabine conditioning and a marrow graft. The sample consisted of PBMCs, taken after allogeneic stem cell transplant with posttransplant cyclophosphamide. These receptors were taken from a female patient between 30 and 39 years old who received an allogeneic stem cell transplant from an unrelated donor, was CMV-positive, and had no GVHD. Some of the T cells might come from the graft donor.

The genes are TRBV13 and TRBJ2-3; no reliable D call. Germline CDR1 and CDR2: PRHDT and FYEKMQ (reference sequence). V lost 5 bases to trimming and J lost 6 bases, with 9 bases between them. This CDR3 comprises 12 residues. Here the CDR3 reads CASSDKWDTQYF. The CDR3 nucleotides read TGTGCCAGCAGCGACAAATGGGATACGCAGTATTTT.

Written as DNA, the CDR3 is TGTGCCAGCTCACCGGGAGCCGGGGAGCTGTTTTTT. Protein: CASSPGAGELFF. The J gene is TRBJ2-2, the V gene TRBV18; maybe TRBD2 (5 bases). V was pared by 3 bases and J by 6 bases, with 5 bases between. From germline, CDR1 is KGHSH and CDR2 LQKENI. This CDR3 has 12 amino acids.

This chain links TRBV28 with TRBJ2-5; D call uncertain. TRBJ2-7 matches the DNA end more closely, so the J call is doubtful. The germline gives CDR1 MDHEN, CDR2 SYDVKM. The CDR3 consists of 14 residues. The CDR3 bases are TGTGCCAGCGGATACGGATACAGACCCACCGAGCAGTACTTC. This encodes CASGYGYRPTEQYF.

The V and J genes are TRBV6-1 and TRBJ2-7, with TRBD2 matching 9 bases. Germline V gene lookup returns CDR1 MNHNS and CDR2 SASEGT. J gave up 2 bases and V 2 bases, and 1 base lay outside the gene matches. The CDR3 loop spans 14 amino acids. The CDR3 loop is CASSEQRGAYEQYF. The DNA of the CDR3 is TGTGCCAGCAGTGAACAGCGGGGGGCCTACGAGCAGTACTTC.

The chain recombines TRBV2 with TRBJ2-7; tentatively, D is TRBD1 (5 bases). This CDR3 contains 14 residues. V was trimmed by 2 bases and J by 4 bases, leaving 12 bases between them. Germline lookup yields CDR1 SNHLY and CDR2 FYNNEI. The CDR3 region is CASSEQGILYEQYF. CDR3 DNA: TGTGCCAGCAGTGAACAGGGAATTTTATACGAGCAGTACTTC.

The J gene is TRBJ2-7, the V gene TRBV20-1, with 7 bases lining up with TRBD1. V shed 6 bases, J shed 5 bases, and the junction held 4 bases outside the gene matches. CDR3 length: 11 amino acids. The germline V gene has CDR1 DFQATT and CDR2 SNEGSKA (reference sequence). CDR3 sequence: CSAPTGNEQYF. The CDR3 bases are TGCAGTGCCCCGACAGGGAACGAGCAGTACTTC.